Shown below are 12 T cell receptor beta chains from a single sample sequenced in a study of T cell responses to AZD1222 COVID-19 vaccine. Here immunoSEQ multiplex PCR was the method, and the copy in TCRdb shows in-frame clones only, minus some. The table records about 120,000 clones, about 90% of them present only once. Sample: peripheral blood, taken on day 0 of AZD1222 vaccination. These receptors were collected from an adult in good health.

This chain joins TRBV7-9 and TRBJ2-7, with D unclear. This CDR3 has 12 residues. Looked up from germline, CDR1 is SEHNR and CDR2 is FQNEAQ (reference sequence). V dropped 5 bases and J dropped 3 bases, with 8 bases sitting between them. The CDR3 sequence: CASSPLGYEQYF. The CDR3 DNA follows: TGTGCCAGCAGCCCCCTTGGCTACGAGCAGTACTTC.

The CDR3, as DNA: TGTGCCAGCAGTCCCGGACAGGGGGCGAGGACGCAGTATTTT. Protein product: CASSPGQGARTQYF. J is TRBJ2-3 and V is TRBV27, with 11 positions matching TRBD1. The length of the CDR3 is 14 residues. Germline CDR1 and CDR2: MNHEY and SMNVEV (reference sequence). V dropped 5 bases and J dropped 9; count of bases not matched to a gene: 7.

This clone was counted once. J is TRBJ2-5 and V is TRBV11-2; TRBD1 matches 7 bases. J was trimmed by 2 bases and V by 0 bases; bases with no gene match: 3. The CDR3 sequence is 15 residues long. Germline V gene lookup returns CDR1 SGHAT and CDR2 FQNNGV. DNA of the CDR3: TGTGCCAGCAGCTTAGATGGCAGGGGGCAAGAGACCCAGTACTTC. The encoded protein is CASSLDGRGQETQYF.

This clone was found once. The chain uses TRBV18 and TRBJ1-1, with a possible D match to TRBD1 (6 bases). Germline V lookup: CDR1 KGHSH, CDR2 LQKENI. CDR3 size: 15 residues. V shed 6 bases and J shed 0 bases, with 14 bases lying between them. DNA for the CDR3: TGTGCCAGCTCGACCTTGGACAGCATGAACACTGAAGCTTTCTTT. It is translated as CASSTLDSMNTEAFF.

J is TRBJ1-6 and V is TRBV11-2; no clear D. V lost 7 bases and J lost 7, with 8 bases in between. The CDR3 sequence is 12 residues long. Germline CDR1 and CDR2: SGHAT and FQNNGV. Here the CDR3 DNA reads TGTGCCAGCAACAACTTAAATTCACCCCTCCACTTT. This gives the protein CASNNLNSPLHF.

CDR3 protein: CATSDYPPLGVQFF. The CDR3 DNA is TGTGCCACCAGTGATTACCCCCCCCTGGGCGTGCAGTTCTTC. This chain uses TRBV24-1 with TRBJ2-1; D gene unclear. This CDR3 has 14 residues. V was trimmed by 2 bases and J by 12 bases, leaving 16 bases between them. Germline CDR1 and CDR2: KGHDR and SFDVKD.

V and J are TRBV7-9 and TRBJ2-5; 8 bases map to TRBD2. CDR1 is SEHNR, CDR2 FQNEAQ, per germline (reference sequence). V trimming: 5 bases; J trimming: 1 base; junction bases outside the gene matches: 15. This CDR3 is 18 amino acids long. CDR3: CASSIPREGIIGQETQYF. In DNA form, the CDR3 reads TGTGCCAGCAGCATCCCACGGGAGGGAATTATAGGCCAAGAGACCCAGTACTTC. The variable domain in full, completed from reference TRBV7-9 and TRBJ2-5, reads DTGVSQNPRHKITKRGQNVTFRCDPISEHNRLYWYRQTLGQGPEFLTYFQNEAQLEKSRLLSDRFSAERPKGSFSTLEIQRTEQGDSAMYLCASSIPREGIIGQETQYFGPGTRLLVL.

The gene calls are TRBV18 and TRBJ2-1; 7 bases fit TRBD1. With V trimmed by 6 bases and J by 9 bases, 8 bases remained unmatched. The CDR3 has 13 residues. CDR1 and CDR2 (germline): KGHSH, LQKENI. The CDR3: CASSLQGSGEQFF. The CDR3 DNA reads as TGTGCCAGCTCGCTACAGGGGAGCGGTGAGCAGTTCTTC.

This clone is a singleton in its sample. This chain joins TRBV2 and TRBJ2-7; the D gene is possibly TRBD1 (5 bases). The V gene's germline CDR1 is SNHLY and CDR2 FYNNEI. There are 15 residues in the CDR3. The ends were cut back, 5 bases at V and 7 bases at J, with 21 bases in the middle. The CDR3 region is CASSRQGVQDREQYF. Here the CDR3 DNA reads TGTGCCAGCAGTCGTCAGGGCGTCCAGGATCGGGAGCAGTACTTC.

This chain connects TRBV12-5 to TRBJ2-3; no clear D. CDR1 is LGHNT, CDR2 FRNRAP, per germline. The V end was cut by 3 bases, the J end by 6 bases, with 4 bases between. The CDR3 sequence is 11 residues long. CDR3 sequence (DNA): TGTGCTAGTGGTTTTGAGGATACGCAGTATTTT. It specifies CASGFEDTQYF.

The chain uses TRBV27 and TRBJ1-1, with D hard to call. The germline CDR1 and CDR2 sequences are MNHEY and SMNVEV (reference sequence). This CDR3 comprises 16 residues. Trimming took 7 bases from V and 1 from J, leaving 19 bases between them. Here the CDR3 reads CASTPRSGRGNTEAFF. In DNA form, the CDR3 reads TGTGCCAGCACCCCCAGAAGCGGACGGGGGAACACTGAAGCTTTCTTT.

The chain couples TRBV7-2 to TRBJ2-3, with 9 positions matching TRBD1. V lost 5 bases to trimming and J lost 4 bases; unmatched junction nucleotides: 10. CDR1 is SGHTA, CDR2 FQGNSA, per germline. The CDR3 is 16 amino acids. The CDR3 DNA is TGTGCCAGCAGCCCTGGACAGGGGCTTTTTCCAGATACGCAGTATTTT. Translated, it gives CASSPGQGLFPDTQYF.